This TCR beta chain was identified during a study of T cells in women clearing cervical HPV infection (dated by TCRdb to the late 2010s). Regarding the study in general: The cases were about 25 women with histologically confirmed HPV16-related CIN3 or worse, and 2 of these cases were invasive cancers. HLA typing was available for only a few women, so HLA type could not be excluded as a confounder. In the parent cohort, about 10,000 women aged 18 or older were enrolled in Guanacaste, Costa Rica, during about 1992 to 1994 and were followed for over six years. Cases and controls were matched on age within five years and on year of sample collection. Controls were around 23 women whose single incident HPV16 infection cleared within 12 months without precancer or cancer developing. The exploratory proof-of-principle case-control study was nested within the Guanacaste HPV Natural History Study in Costa Rica and compared TCR repertoires across cervical HPV16 outcomes. Five blinded duplicates per group were added as quality controls, giving about 60 samples: some 50 participants and roughly ten replicates. Blood from cases was drawn at the visit where the lesion was first identified, while blood from controls was drawn once the infection was no longer detected. A median age of approximately 32 years was observed in cases versus less than 40 in controls, and no significant differences in baseline characteristics were found. For cases, the median interval between lesion detection and blood sampling was about 150 days, with an interquartile range of roughly 80 to 200 days.

Every participant had a single incident cervical HPV16 infection, and prevalent HPV16 infections were excluded. Cervical HPV DNA was detected by MY09/MY11 PCR and genotyped by dot-blot hybridization. Fifteen mL of heparinized blood was centrifuged, after which the buffy coat was aliquoted, frozen at -30 degrees C, and then stored at -80 degrees C. QIAGEN kits were used to extract genomic DNA from buffy coat specimens. The immunoSEQ assay used multiplex PCR to amplify TCR beta CDR3 regions from an average of around 1.2 ug of genomic DNA per sample. Primer bias was corrected in the assay by using a complete synthetic TCR repertoire to establish an amplification baseline. The amplicons were sequenced using the Illumina platform. The study's processing was this. Sequences were error-corrected by clustering with frequency ratios and a modified nearest-neighbor algorithm, then analyzed in the immunoSEQ Analyzer with IMGT gene definitions. At each rarefaction depth, TCR richness and evenness were averaged across 20 rarefaction repeats, and any sample with fewer sequences than the depth was left out. Relative abundances of V, D and J genes were compared between groups using Wilcoxon rank sum tests, with FDR correction applied. In the blinded duplicates, the intraclass correlation was around 96% for TCR richness and averaged 76.4% across 66 gene segments. TCRdb holds this immuneACCESS table with in-frame rearrangements only. Some clones are missing; in checked studies, unresolved V genes explain under half, and the rest has no known cause. V, J and clone size were drawn from that table, and D and trimming were deduced from the DNA. The sample table includes about 44,000 clones. 1% to 1.5% of the sample lies in the top ten.

What the study reported, not specific to this receptor: Whether associations preceded infection or resulted from infection could not be shown with the cross-sectional design, and effector/memory subsets and HPV-specific T cells were not isolated. Because the number of T cells per sample was unknown, the richness differences could reflect varying T-cell content rather than repertoire biology. Across sequencing depths, CIN3+ cases showed significantly higher TCR repertoire richness than controls, but evenness did not differ between the groups. Random forest classifiers that combined richness and V gene abundances separated cases from controls with an estimated AUC of approximately 0.78.

With respect to this clone: Its antigen is unknown.

This receptor was identified in a woman between 18 and 70 years old with a cervical HPV16 infection that either progressed to CIN3+ or cleared (not recorded which). Sequencing was done on a sample of blood buffy coat.

The CDR3 protein is CASSLYRGNQETQYF. The part of the CDR3 DNA that was read is TGTGCCAGCAGCTTATACCGGGGGAATCAAGAGACC. The receptor chain draws on TRBV7-2 and TRBJ2-5; tentative D gene TRBD2, with 6 bases matching. The CDR3 goes on 3 residues after the read ends, and that part is filled in from the germline J gene. Sequences SGHTA (CDR1) and FQGNSA (CDR2) are obtained from the germline V gene. Trimming costs V 2 bases and J 2 bases, and their ends lie 12 bases apart. The CDR3 holds 15 amino acids from the cysteine to the phenylalanine. Of the CDR3's DNA, 36 bases were read; they are in frame from base 1. The entire variable domain, with the stretches around the CDR3 drawn from the reference TRBV7-2 and TRBJ2-5 proteins, is GAGVSQSPSNKVTEKGKDVELRCDPISGHTALYWYRQSLGQGLEFLIYFQGNSAPDKSGLPSDRFSAERTGGSVSTLTIQRTQQEDSAVYLCASSLYRGNQETQYFGPGTRLLVL.